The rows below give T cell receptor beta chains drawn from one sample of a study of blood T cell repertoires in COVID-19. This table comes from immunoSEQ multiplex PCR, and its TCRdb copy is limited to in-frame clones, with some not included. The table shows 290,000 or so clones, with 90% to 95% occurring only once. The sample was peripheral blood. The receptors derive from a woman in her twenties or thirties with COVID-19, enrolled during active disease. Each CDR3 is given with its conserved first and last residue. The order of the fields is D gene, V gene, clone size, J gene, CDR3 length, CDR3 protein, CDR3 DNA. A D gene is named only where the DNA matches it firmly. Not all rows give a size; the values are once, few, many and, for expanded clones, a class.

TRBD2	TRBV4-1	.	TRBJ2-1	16	CASSQEIAGGGNEQFF	TGCGCCAGCAGCCAAGAAATAGCGGGAGGTGGAAATGAGCAGTTCTTC
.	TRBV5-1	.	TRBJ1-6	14	CASSLGGDNSPLHF	TGCGCCAGCAGCTTGGGCGGAGACAATTCACCCCTCCACTTT
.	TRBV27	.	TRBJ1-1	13	CASSLTENTEAFF	TGTGCCAGCAGTTTAACAGAGAACACTGAAGCTTTCTTT
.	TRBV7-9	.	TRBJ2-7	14	CASSLDSNPYEQYF	TGTGCCAGCAGCTTAGACTCGAACCCCTACGAGCAGTACTTC
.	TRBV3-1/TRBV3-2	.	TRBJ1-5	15	CASSQDGGRSQPQHF	TGTGCCAGCAGCCAAGACGGAGGGAGGAGTCAGCCCCAGCATTTT
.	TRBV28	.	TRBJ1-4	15	CASSFIGAANEKLFF	TGTGCCAGCAGTTTCATCGGCGCGGCTAATGAAAAACTGTTTTTT
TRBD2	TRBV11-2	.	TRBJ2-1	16	CASRPRTSGSRNEQFF	TGTGCCAGCAGACCCCGGACTAGCGGGAGTAGGAATGAGCAGTTCTTC
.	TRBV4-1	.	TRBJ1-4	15	CASSLRDTTNEKLFF	TGCGCCAGCAGCCTTCGGGACACCACTAATGAAAAACTGTTTTTT
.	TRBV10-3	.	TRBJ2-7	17	CAISESRGLILSYEQYF	TGTGCCATCAGTGAGTCGAGGGGACTTATCCTCTCCTACGAGCAGTACTTC
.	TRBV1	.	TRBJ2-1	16	CTSSQVRGYSYNEQFF	TGCACCAGCAGCCAAGTTCGAGGTTACTCCTACAATGAGCAGTTCTTC
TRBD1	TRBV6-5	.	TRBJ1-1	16	CASSYHPGQANTEAFF	TGTGCCAGCAGTTACCATCCGGGACAGGCGAACACTGAAGCTTTCTTT
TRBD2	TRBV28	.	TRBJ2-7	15	CASSLGGAYSYEQYF	TGTGCCAGCAGTTTGGGAGGGGCCTACTCCTACGAGCAGTACTTC
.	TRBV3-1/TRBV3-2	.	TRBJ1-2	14	CASSQRQANYGYTF	TGTGCCAGCAGCCAACGACAGGCCAACTATGGCTACACCTTC
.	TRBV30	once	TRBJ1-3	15	CAWSQGTYGGNTIYF	TGTGCCTGGAGTCAAGGGACTTACGGAGGAAACACCATATATTTT
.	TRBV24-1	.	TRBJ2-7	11	CATSAGYEQYF	TGTGCCACCAGTGCCGGCTACGAGCAGTACTTC
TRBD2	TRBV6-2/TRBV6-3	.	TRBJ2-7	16	CASSYGLWRGIYEQYF	TGTGCCAGCAGTTACGGGTTGTGGCGGGGGATATACGAGCAGTACTTC
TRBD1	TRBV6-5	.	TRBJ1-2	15	CASSYSDRDGYGYTF	TGTGCCAGCAGTTACTCGGACAGGGACGGATATGGCTACACCTTC